This TCR beta chain was sequenced during a study of T cell responses to AZD1222 COVID-19 vaccine (dated by TCRdb to the early 2020s). A note on the overall study: TCR sequencing was performed for fewer than 250 trial participants, of whom around 210 were given two doses of AZD1222 and roughly 25 were given two doses of MenACWY control vaccine. Trial participants were enrolled by age into 18-55, 56-69 and 70-plus year subgroups, with roughly 150, 30 and 60 TCR-sequenced participants respectively. Overall study outcomes, separate from this receptor: After two AZD1222 doses, spike-specific TCR breadth and depth were significantly higher than at day 0 and than in MenACWY recipients. In the small 56-69-year group, the increase in depth fell short of significance, most likely because of low power. Conclusions about previously exposed vaccinees are limited because only 6 or 7 AZD1222 recipients were SARS-CoV-2 seropositive at baseline. Vaccine-associated CD4 TCRs spanned the whole spike protein, with dominant responses in regions 160-218 and 743-854. No day 14 peak-response samples were available, so repertoires were characterized only after the peak T cell response. Participants were mostly white British, with more females than males. The authors suggested clonal diversity may have been underestimated. Reportedly, close to half of the unique spike-specific TCRs recognized epitopes lying outside the regions that are mutated in the B.1.351 and B.1.1.7 variants.

CDR1 KGHSH and CDR2 LQKENI are derived from the germline V gene. V sheds 5 bases and J sheds 0 bases, leaving 13 bases between their ends. The CDR3, from cysteine to phenylalanine, totals 16 residues. This entry keeps only the CDR3 DNA: 48 bases, framed from base 1. Of note for this clone: The antigen this receptor binds is unknown. There are no base qualities to consult, and no much larger clone falls within one base.

The CDR3 regions of human TCRbeta chains were analyzed by immunosequencing. The published analysis was carried out like this. Repertoire TCRs were matched against a reference library of SARS-CoV-2-specific TCRs generated with the MIRA antigen-specificity platform. Breadth was defined as the fraction of unique TCRs that were SARS-CoV-2-associated, and depth was defined as the fraction of total T cells that were SARS-CoV-2-associated. Using the MIRA data, each spike-specific TCR was assigned both to the spike region to which the TCR was reactive and to a CD4 or CD8 class. Log10-transformed breadth and depth values were compared by one-way ANOVA with Sidak's multiple comparisons tests. The source is immuneACCESS, and TCRdb retained only in-frame sequences with V and J called. Part of the clones is not carried over; for the studies checked, unresolved V genes explain less than half of this, and the remainder is unexplained. That table is the source of V, J and clone size, and D and trimming were worked out from the DNA. This sample comprises roughly 80,000 clones, 90% of them detected only once. About 3% of the sample belongs to the ten largest clones.

Read against the paper, the sample's time point label means: about 28 days (+/-7) after the second vaccine dose. AZD1222 recipients with second doses at about 4 weeks or about 12 weeks were pooled, because spike-specific TCR depth and breadth did not differ between schedules. Vaccinee samples came from UK trials COV001 and COV002, including a single-blind randomized controlled phase 2/3 trial of AZD1222 (ChAdOx1 nCoV-19) in healthy adults. Trial participant PBMC samples were collected at day 0 and day 28 after the second dose for TCRbeta chain sequencing. Sequencing used peripheral blood, obtained 28 days after the second AZD1222 dose. The TCR sequence derives from an adult who received the AZD1222 COVID-19 vaccine. The sequence is built from TRBV18 and TRBJ1-4; 5 matching bases give a weak D call of TRBD1. The CDR3 protein sequence reads: CASSTRQTATNEKLFF. The DNA reads TGTGCCAGCTCAACTCGACAGACGGCAACTAATGAAAAACTGTTTTTT.